One sample yielded the 8 T cell receptor beta chains listed below, sequenced in a study of T cell responses to AZD1222 COVID-19 vaccine. Assay used: immunoSEQ multiplex PCR; TCRdb lists only in-frame clones, some missing. The sample holds approximately 60,000 clones, approximately 89% seen once. Sequencing was performed on peripheral blood, taken on day 0 of MenACWY control vaccination. The receptors shown here come from an adult in good health.

This sequence joins TRBV29-1 and TRBJ2-4; tentative D call: TRBD1 (6 bases). The germline gives CDR1 SQVTM, CDR2 ANQGSEA. This CDR3 is 12 amino acids long. Trimming left V 0 bases short and J 11 bases short, with 11 bases between. CDR3 DNA: TGCAGCGTTGAAGAGTCAGGGGCTGTTCAGTACTTC. Translated, it gives CSVEESGAVQYF.

V and J are TRBV7-8 and TRBJ2-1; 8 bases are a match to TRBD2. In germline, CDR1 is SGHVS, CDR2 FQNEAQ. This CDR3 is 13 amino acids long. The J segment lost 8 bases and the V segment lost 4 bases, leaving 4 bases of the junction unmatched. The CDR3 DNA reads TGTGCCAGCAGCTACGGGGGGGCGTATGAGCAGTTCTTC. Amino acid sequence: CASSYGGAYEQFF. Based on the CDR3 plus reference TRBV7-8 and TRBJ2-1, the full variable domain is GAGVSQSPRYKVAKRGQDVALRCDPISGHVSLFWYQQALGQGPEFLTYFQNEAQLDKSGLPSDRFFAERPEGSVSTLKIQRTQQEDSAVYLCASSYGGAYEQFFGPGTRLTVL.

Written as DNA, the CDR3 is TGTGCCAGCTCACCACGATCTAGGGTCTACGAGCAGTACTTC. Encoded protein: CASSPRSRVYEQYF. The J gene is TRBJ2-7, the V gene TRBV18; D call uncertain. V lost 1 base, J lost 3 bases, and 10 bases lay in between. Germline assignment: CDR1 KGHSH and CDR2 LQKENI. This CDR3 contains 14 residues.

This chain links TRBV4-2 with TRBJ2-4; 9 nucleotides align to TRBD1. This CDR3 comprises 13 residues. Germline CDR1 LGHNA, CDR2 YNFKEQ. Trimming at V came to 5 bases and at J to 16 bases, leaving 12 bases not matched to a gene. CDR3 protein: CASSFRTGDLKYF. In DNA, the CDR3 is TGTGCCAGCAGCTTCCGGACAGGGGACTTAAAATACTTC.

The chain links TRBV5-4 to TRBJ2-7, with 8 bases identical to TRBD2. The V gene's germline CDR1 is SGHNT and CDR2 YYREEE (reference sequence). V was pared by 0 bases and J by 7 bases, with 12 bases of the junction left unmatched. The CDR3 loop spans 16 amino acids. The chain's CDR3 is CASSLGGTRARGEQYF. The CDR3 nucleotides are TGTGCCAGCAGCTTGGGGGGGACTAGGGCCCGGGGAGAGCAGTACTTC.

This chain connects TRBV18 to TRBJ1-5, with 8 nucleotides matching TRBD1. Germline assignment: CDR1 KGHSH and CDR2 LQKENI. V lost 0 bases and J lost 0; bases outside the gene matches: 1. This CDR3 has 16 amino acids. CDR3 nucleotide sequence: TGTGCCAGCTCACCACCGACAGGGGCTAGCAATCAGCCCCAGCATTTT. Residues: CASSPPTGASNQPQHF.

The chain has TRBV28 and TRBJ2-7; D remains unclear. This CDR3 spans 13 amino acids. The germline CDR1 and CDR2 sequences are MDHEN and SYDVKM. Trimming left V 1 base short and J 5 bases short, with 9 bases between. CDR3 DNA sequence: TGTGCCAGCAGTTTATCCCTAGGTGACGAGCAGTACTTC. It specifies CASSLSLGDEQYF.

The chain uses TRBV11-2 and TRBJ1-1, with TRBD1 matching 7 bases. Germline CDR1 reads SGHAT; CDR2 reads FQNNGV. The CDR3 consists of 16 residues. V trimming: 2 bases; J trimming: 0 bases; junction bases outside the gene matches: 6. The CDR3 DNA reads as TGTGCCAGCAGCTTAAAGGGACAGCCCATGAACACTGAAGCTTTCTTT. Its protein product is CASSLKGQPMNTEAFF.